Following are 28 T cell receptor beta chains from one sample sequenced in a study of cytomegalovirus exposure and HLA in healthy donors. This PCR relied on a set of 60 Vbeta primers and 13 Jbeta primers. Clones were sequenced by immunoSEQ multiplex PCR, and TCRdb holds only the in-frame ones, with some missing. The sample contains roughly 120,000 clones, roughly four fifths of which appear only once. Sequencing was carried out using PBMCs. The origin of the receptors is a male donor in good health and CMV-seropositive.

This clone was picked up one time. A read error may produce the germline difference seen at one junction end. The chain uses TRBV7-9 and TRBJ1-5; the D gene is possibly TRBD1 (6 bases). The CDR3 consists of 14 residues. The germline V gene has CDR1 SEHNR and CDR2 FQNEAQ (reference sequence). The CDR3 protein is CAGSSAGVDQPQHF. DNA for the CDR3: TGTGCCGGCAGCTCCGCAGGGGTTGATCAGCCCCAGCATTTT. The full variable domain, with the rest looked up from reference TRBV7-9 and TRBJ1-5, is DTGVSQNPRHKITKRGQNVTFRCDPISEHNRLYWYRQTLGQGPEFLTYFQNEAQLEKSRLLSDRFSAERPKGSFSTLEIQRTEQGDSAMYLCAGSSAGVDQPQHFGDGTRLSIL.

The chain is built from TRBV4-3 and TRBJ2-3; D possibly corresponds to TRBD2 (5 bases). This CDR3 has 13 amino acids. The ends were cut back, 0 bases at V and 6 bases at J, with 7 bases in the middle. In germline, CDR1 is LGHNA, CDR2 YSLEER. The CDR3 region has the DNA TGCGCCAGCAGCCAAGATCGGAGGGATACGCAGTATTTT. The encoded protein is CASSQDRRDTQYF.

The V gene is TRBV7-2, the J gene TRBJ1-1; unclear D gene. The V and J ends lost 5 bases and 4 bases respectively, with 14 bases between them. The CDR3 is 14 residues long. Germline CDR1 SGHTA, CDR2 FQGNSA. The CDR3 is CASSPNRGGTEAFF. In DNA form, the CDR3 reads TGTGCCAGCAGCCCAAATCGGGGTGGCACTGAAGCTTTCTTT.

The CDR3 sequence is CAITRTSGQNEQFF. DNA of the CDR3: TGTGCCATCACCCGGACTAGCGGGCAGAATGAGCAGTTCTTC. This sequence joins TRBV10-3 and TRBJ2-1; 11 bases line up with TRBD2. J lost 7 bases, V lost 7 bases, and 6 bases had no gene match. Germline CDR1 reads ENHRY; CDR2 reads SYGVKD. CDR3 length: 14 amino acids.

In DNA form, the CDR3 reads TGTGCCAGCAGTGACAGGGAATCAGATACGCAGTATTTT. This gives the protein CASSDRESDTQYF. The chain is built from TRBV27 and TRBJ2-3; 7 bases align to TRBD1. Germline loops: CDR1 MNHEY, CDR2 SMNVEV (reference sequence). This CDR3 has 13 amino acids. The V gene end was trimmed by 5 bases and the J gene end by 4 bases; junction bases not matched to a gene: 3.

V and J are TRBV29-1 and TRBJ2-7, with 9 bases lining up with TRBD1. The CDR3 is made up of 11 amino acids. The J segment lost 9 bases and the V segment lost 8 bases, leaving 8 bases of the junction unmatched. The germline gives CDR1 SQVTM, CDR2 ANQGSEA. The CDR3 sequence: CSHRDRVSQYF. CDR3 nucleotide sequence: TGCAGCCATCGGGACAGGGTATCGCAGTACTTC.

The rearrangement joins TRBV28 to TRBJ2-7, with 8 bases that match TRBD2. V trimming: 6 bases; J trimming: 5 bases; junction bases outside the gene matches: 9. The CDR3 consists of 14 residues. Germline values: CDR1 MDHEN, CDR2 SYDVKM. The CDR3 DNA sequence: TGTGCCAGCAGATCGAGCGGGAGTATCGACGAGCAGTACTTC. The encoded protein is CASRSSGSIDEQYF.

This chain joins TRBV18 and TRBJ2-3; 7 bases fit TRBD2. Germline loops: CDR1 KGHSH, CDR2 LQKENI. V was pared by 4 bases and J by 1 base, with 14 bases of the junction left unmatched. This CDR3 has 18 residues. CDR3 in amino acids: CASSRRSTSPPGTDTQYF. The CDR3 coding sequence is TGTGCCAGCTCACGGCGATCGACTAGCCCGCCGGGCACAGATACGCAGTATTTT.

V usage is TRBV6-1 and J usage is TRBJ1-5; D is unresolved. The length of the CDR3 is 14 residues. Deletions cut 8 bases from V and 6 bases from J, with 17 bases between. Germline CDR1 MNHNS, CDR2 SASEGT. CDR3 DNA: TGTGCCAGCTTGCCGGCAGCCCGGGGTCAGCCCCAGCATTTT. Protein product: CASLPAARGQPQHF.

The chain couples TRBV7-3 to TRBJ1-1, with D perhaps TRBD1 (5 bases). The length of the CDR3 is 15 residues. Germline CDR1 is SGHTA and CDR2 is FQGTGA. Trimming left V 5 bases short and J 3 bases short, with 16 bases between. The CDR3 DNA reads TGTGCCAGCAGCCCCACAGGTCGCGTGGACACTGAAGCTTTCTTT. Translating gives CASSPTGRVDTEAFF. The full variable domain, rest sourced from reference TRBV7-3 and TRBJ1-1, is GAGVSQTPSNKVTEKGKYVELRCDPISGHTALYWYRQSLGQGPEFLIYFQGTGAADDSGLPNDRFFAVRPEGSVSTLKIQRTERGDSAVYLCASSPTGRVDTEAFFGQGTRLTVV.

V and J are TRBV19 and TRBJ1-5; tentative D call: TRBD1 (6 bases). The germline gives CDR1 LNHDA, CDR2 SQIVND (reference sequence). Trimming took off 10 bases at V and 6 bases at J, with 19 bases between the two ends. This CDR3 has 14 residues. CDR3 sequence: CATNDYRAGQPQHF. The CDR3 nucleotides are TGTGCCACCAACGATTACAGGGCAGGTCAGCCCCAGCATTTT.

This chain uses TRBV19 with TRBJ1-1; no definite D call. V was pared by 5 bases and J by 1 base, with 14 bases between. CDR3 length: 15 amino acids. Germline CDR1 and CDR2: LNHDA and SQIVND (reference sequence). The CDR3 sequence: CASSSEGRWNTEAFF. The CDR3 DNA follows: TGTGCCAGTAGTTCGGAAGGGAGATGGAACACTGAAGCTTTCTTT.

The chain joins TRBV5-4 to TRBJ2-3; 12 positions match TRBD1. V gave up 5 bases and J gave up 1 base; unmatched junction bases: 8. This CDR3 is built from 17 residues. Germline V gene sequence: CDR1 SGHNT, CDR2 YYREEE (reference sequence). In DNA form, the CDR3 reads TGTGCCAGCAGGGGGACAGGGGGCGTCCTCGGCACAGATACGCAGTATTTT. It is translated as CASRGTGGVLGTDTQYF.

This clone has more than one count but fewer than ten. The chain has TRBV5-1 and TRBJ2-7, with TRBD2 matching 7 bases. Trimming cost V 5 bases and J 2 bases; bases outside gene matches: 7. This CDR3 spans 14 amino acids. Germline CDR1 and CDR2: SGHRS and YFSETQ. The CDR3 region is CASRAGVPPYEQYF. CDR3 nucleotide sequence: TGCGCCAGCAGGGCGGGGGTACCCCCCTACGAGCAGTACTTC.

The chain carries TRBV19 and TRBJ1-2; no firm D call. Germline-derived CDR1 and CDR2 are LNHDA and SQIVND (reference sequence). The CDR3 spans 14 residues. V was cut by 7 bases and J by 2 bases, with 14 bases left in between. The CDR3: CASTAEGLNYGYTF. The DNA of the CDR3 is TGTGCCAGTACCGCGGAGGGATTGAACTATGGCTACACCTTC.

This clone was detected only once. The chain links TRBV27 to TRBJ1-6; a weak D match, TRBD1 (5 bases). V dropped 2 bases and J dropped 7 bases, with 15 bases sitting between them. This CDR3 contains 16 residues. The V gene's germline CDR1 is MNHEY and CDR2 SMNVEV (reference sequence). CDR3 bases: TGTGCCAGCAGTTTAGACACGACAGCTAAGAATTCACCCCTCCACTTT. It codes for CASSLDTTAKNSPLHF.

V usage is TRBV5-1 and J usage is TRBJ2-7, with D maybe TRBD2 (5 bases). Trimming left V 3 bases short and J 0 bases short, with 13 bases between. Germline CDR1 SGHRS, CDR2 YFSETQ. The CDR3 contains 15 residues. Here the CDR3 DNA reads TGCGCCAGCAGCTCAGCAAGGGAGAGCTCCTACGAGCAGTACTTC. This gives the protein CASSSARESSYEQYF.

This clone was observed a handful of times. The CDR3 spells CARANGSNNEQFF. DNA of the CDR3: TGTGCCAGAGCCAACGGGTCAAACAATGAGCAGTTCTTC. J is TRBJ2-1 and V is TRBV25-1, with D uncertain. The CDR3 is made up of 13 amino acids. V was pared by 9 bases and J by 5 bases, with 14 bases between. CDR1 and CDR2 from the germline V gene are MGHDK and SYGVNS.

This chain connects TRBV6-5 to TRBJ2-1, with TRBD1 identical over 11 bases. The V and J ends lost 5 bases and 8 bases, in that order; junction bases with no gene match: 2. Germline CDR1 reads MNHEY; CDR2 reads SVGAGI. The CDR3 consists of 13 residues. The CDR3 DNA sequence: TGTGCCAGCAGTGGGACAGGGGGATATGAGCAGTTCTTC. This translates into CASSGTGGYEQFF.

The chain links TRBV5-1 to TRBJ2-5; a weak D match, TRBD2 (7 bases). Trimming took off 4 bases at V and 4 bases at J, with 14 bases between the two ends. Germline V gene lookup returns CDR1 SGHRS and CDR2 YFSETQ. CDR3 length equals 14 residues. The CDR3 is CASSARGGAETQYF. CDR3 nucleotides: TGCGCCAGCAGCGCCCGAGGGGGGGCAGAGACCCAGTACTTC.

Worth noting for this clone: An end of the junction does not agree with germline; a read error may underlie this. The chain joins TRBV7-9 to TRBJ2-7; 7 bases match TRBD2. Per germline, CDR1 SEHNR and CDR2 FQNEAQ (reference sequence). The CDR3 is 16 residues long. The CDR3 protein is CSSSLLAGPLTYEQYF. DNA for the CDR3: TGTTCCAGCAGCTTATTAGCGGGCCCGTTAACCTACGAGCAGTACTTC.

V and J are TRBV27 and TRBJ1-1, with 9 bases aligning to TRBD1. Germline CDR1 is MNHEY and CDR2 is SMNVEV (reference sequence). Losses at the gene ends were 6 bases for V and 2 bases for J; bases not matched to a gene: 10. The CDR3 is 16 residues long. The CDR3 reads CASRRGQGKINTEAFF. The CDR3 coding sequence is TGTGCCAGCAGGCGGGGACAGGGTAAAATAAACACTGAAGCTTTCTTT.

This sequence joins TRBV10-3 and TRBJ2-5, with D possibly TRBD1 on 6 matching bases. Germline V gives CDR1 ENHRY, CDR2 SYGVKD. V was trimmed by 7 bases and J by 5 bases, leaving 14 bases between them. This CDR3 has 13 residues. As DNA, the CDR3 is TGTGCCATCAACTCGGGACACGGGGAGACCCAGTACTTC. This codes for CAINSGHGETQYF.

The chain uses TRBV7-9 and TRBJ2-2; the D is unclear. Trimming shortened V by 6 bases and J by 0 bases, and 2 bases separated the two germline ends. This CDR3 comprises 12 residues. Germline lookup yields CDR1 SEHNR and CDR2 FQNEAQ (reference sequence). The chain's CDR3 is CASSTNTGELFF. In DNA form, the CDR3 reads TGTGCCAGCAGTACGAACACCGGGGAGCTGTTTTTT.

Points on this clone: Other DNA sequences in the same sample also yield this CDR3. The genes are TRBV10-3 and TRBJ2-3; 8 nucleotides agree with TRBD2. Unmatched junction bases numbered 3, after V lost 5 bases and J lost 2 bases. Germline-derived CDR1 and CDR2 are ENHRY and SYGVKD. The CDR3 extends over 14 amino acids. The CDR3 DNA follows: TGTGCCATCAGTAGCGGGGGCACCACAGATACGCAGTATTTT. Residues: CAISSGGTTDTQYF.

This chain uses TRBV4-3 with TRBJ1-6; D is unresolved. This CDR3 contains 15 residues. Germline V CDR1 and CDR2: LGHNA, YSLEER. V was cut by 2 bases and J by 2 bases, with 7 bases left in between. CDR3: CASSQTGTYNSPLHF. The CDR3 DNA is TGCGCCAGCAGCCAAACGGGGACCTATAATTCACCCCTCCACTTT.

This chain joins TRBV5-1 and TRBJ2-1; 9 bases map to TRBD1. The junction had 26 bases not matched to a gene; V was cut back by 8 bases and J by 5 bases. CDR1 SGHRS and CDR2 YFSETQ come from the germline V gene. The CDR3 has 20 amino acids. The chain's CDR3 is CASQTGTGSPYPAINNEQFF. The CDR3 DNA follows: TGCGCCAGTCAAACAGGGACAGGGTCACCGTACCCTGCTATCAACAATGAGCAGTTCTTC. Using reference TRBV5-1 and TRBJ2-1 for the parts outside the CDR3, the full variable domain is KAGVTQTPRYLIKTRGQQVTLSCSPISGHRSVSWYQQTPGQGLQFLFEYFSETQRNKGNFPGRFSGRQFSNSRSEMNVSTLELGDSALYLCASQTGTGSPYPAINNEQFFGPGTRLTVL.

This chain links TRBV30 with TRBJ2-2; 9 nucleotides line up with TRBD2. This CDR3 has 13 residues. J was trimmed by 7 bases and V by 3 bases; bases with no gene match: 3. The germline V gene has CDR1 GTSNPN and CDR2 SVGIG (reference sequence). This CDR3 is CAWRGLAFGELFF. In DNA form, the CDR3 reads TGTGCCTGGAGGGGACTAGCTTTCGGGGAGCTGTTTTTT.